What follows are 6 T cell receptor beta chains derived from one specimen sequenced in a study of beta chain features in type 1 diabetes (dated by TCRdb to between 2018 and 2020). Libraries were constructed by the immunoSEQ multiplex PCR assay. The High Capacity cDNA Reverse Transcription Kit was used to reverse transcribe all of the isolated RNA, meaning that expressed TCRB transcripts were what got sequenced. The source is immuneACCESS, and TCRdb retained only in-frame sequences with V and J called. Part of the clones is not carried over; for the studies checked, unresolved V genes explain less than half of this, and the remainder is unexplained. The sample records under 250,000 clones, about 26% of which are singletons. The ten top clones hold 4% of the sample. The sequenced sample consisted of central memory CD4+ T cells from blood. These receptors were obtained from a young man in good health.

Remarks on this clone: Other DNA sequences of this sample code for an identical CDR3. CDR3 sequence: CASSLAGGTGELFF. CDR3 DNA sequence: TGCGCCAGCAGCTTGGCGGGCGGTACCGGGGAGCTGTTTTTT. The chain links TRBV5-1 to TRBJ2-2; D is uncertain. The CDR3 has 14 residues. Trimming shortened V by 0 bases and J by 5 bases, and 8 bases separated the two germline ends. CDR1 and CDR2 from the germline V gene are SGHRS and YFSETQ.

This clone was picked up a small number of times. This chain links TRBV2 with TRBJ2-5; possibly TRBD2 for D (6 bases). Between the trimmed V and J ends, which lost 7 bases and 3 bases, there was a span of 15 bases. The V gene's germline CDR1 is SNHLY and CDR2 FYNNEI. This CDR3 has 14 residues. The CDR3 sequence is CASKMGTGEETQYF. The CDR3, as DNA: TGTGCCAGCAAAATGGGGACGGGAGAAGAGACCCAGTACTTC.

The chain uses TRBV7-2 and TRBJ2-5; weak D call: TRBD2 (5 bases). CDR3 size: 13 residues. V lost 5 bases to trimming and J lost 5 bases, with 12 bases between them. Germline CDR1 reads SGHTA; CDR2 reads FQGNSA. CDR3 sequence: CASSPTPGETQYF. In DNA form, the CDR3 reads TGTGCCAGCAGCCCCACACCGGGGGAGACCCAGTACTTC.

The V and J genes are TRBV11-2 and TRBJ1-1; no reliable D call. The CDR3 is 13 amino acids. Germline CDR1 SGHAT, CDR2 FQNNGV. V lost 2 bases and J lost 1, with 5 bases in between. As DNA, the CDR3 is TGTGCCAGCAGCTTAATTGGGAACACTGAAGCTTTCTTT. Protein sequence: CASSLIGNTEAFF.

The V gene is TRBV9, the J gene TRBJ2-3; no reliable D call. V shed 4 bases and J shed 6 bases, with 9 bases lying between them. Germline CDR1 is SGDLS and CDR2 is YYNGEE. The CDR3 has 12 residues. CDR3 DNA: TGTGCCAGCAGCTCACAAATCGATACGCAGTATTTT. Its translation is CASSSQIDTQYF.

The V call is TRBV7-9, the J call TRBJ2-3; D might be TRBD2 (7 bases). CDR3 length: 16 residues. CDR1 is SEHNR, CDR2 FQNEAQ, per germline (reference sequence). Trimming shortened V by 5 bases and J by 6 bases, and 21 bases separated the two germline ends. The CDR3: CASSPKGEGRMDTQYF. The CDR3 region has the DNA TGTGCCAGCAGCCCCAAGGGGGAGGGAAGAATGGATACGCAGTATTTT.